This T cell receptor (beta chain) was observed in a study of CD8+ T cells in alopecia areata. Study-wide findings and caveats: Alopecia totalis/universalis scalp especially showed more expanded CD8+ clones than normal scalp.

Investigators isolated RNA and reverse transcribed it into cDNA to act as the sequencing template. The method was immunoSEQ multiplex PCR; TCRdb's version includes in-frame clones alone and lacks a portion of them. This table has 98,000 or so clones, approximately 61% appearing once. A word on this clone: Its antigen is as yet unknown.

This CDR3 spans 15 amino acids. The germline V gene has CDR1 SGHDT and CDR2 YYEEEE. V dropped 0 bases and J dropped 7; count of bases not matched to a gene: 8. The sequenced sample consisted of NKG2D-low CD8+ T cells sorted from blood. The sequence derives from a human donor with alopecia areata. The chain recombines TRBV5-6 with TRBJ2-7; 9 positions match TRBD2. The CDR3 reads CASSLDPAGGREQYF. In nucleotides, the CDR3 is TGTGCCAGCAGCTTGGATCCAGCGGGGGGTCGAGAGCAGTACTTC.